Included here is one TCR beta chain sequence, with context. Its antigen remains unidentified. The method was immunoSEQ multiplex PCR; TCRdb's version includes in-frame clones alone and lacks a portion of them. This table has some 19,000 clones, about 70% appearing once. The sample comes from a study of OX40 agonist ivuxolimab in advanced cancers. Study-level findings and limits: There were, on average, more expanded clones in CD8+ T cells than in CD4+.

Germline loops: CDR1 SGHNT, CDR2 YYREEE (reference sequence). CDR3 length: 13 amino acids. V trimming: 3 bases; J trimming: 9 bases; junction bases outside the gene matches: 6. The chain is built from TRBV5-4 and TRBJ2-5; 9 nucleotides align to TRBD2. Specimen: CD4+ or CD8+ T cells sorted from blood, collected in a trial of the OX40 agonist ivuxolimab. This TCR derives from an adult with an advanced solid tumor such as melanoma, head and neck, liver or kidney cancer. CDR3 protein: CASSSSGKPAQYF. The DNA for the CDR3 is TGTGCCAGCAGCTCTAGCGGGAAGCCGGCCCAGTACTTC.